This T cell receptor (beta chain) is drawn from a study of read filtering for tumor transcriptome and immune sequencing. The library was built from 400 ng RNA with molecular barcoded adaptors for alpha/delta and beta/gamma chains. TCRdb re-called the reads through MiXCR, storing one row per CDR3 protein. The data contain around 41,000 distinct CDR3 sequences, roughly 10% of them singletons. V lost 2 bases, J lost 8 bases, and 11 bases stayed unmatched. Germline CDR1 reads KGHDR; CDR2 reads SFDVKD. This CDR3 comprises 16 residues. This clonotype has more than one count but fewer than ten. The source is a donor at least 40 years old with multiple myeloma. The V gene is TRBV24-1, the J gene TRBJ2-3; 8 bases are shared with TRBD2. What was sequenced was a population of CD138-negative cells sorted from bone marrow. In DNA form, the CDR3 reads TGTGCCACCAGTGATTCTACGGGACTAGGACTAGGTACGCAGTATTTT. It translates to CATSDSTGLGLGTQYF.